Listed here are 32 T cell receptor beta chains from one sample, sequenced in a study of blood T cells in healthy people across ages. It was with a sample-barcoded 5' primer and a J-beta primer mix that a second PCR of roughly 7 to 12 cycles was run. TCRdb ran MiXCR on the 5' RACE reads and lists one entry per CDR3 protein. This sample carries 850,000 to 1,000,000 distinct CDR3 sequences, 45% to 60% of them seen once, and the ten largest clones take roughly a fifth. The sample comprised blood. The receptors were gathered from a woman in her sixties or seventies in good health.

This chain connects TRBV14 to TRBJ1-2; 8 positions match TRBD1. The CDR3 loop spans 15 amino acids. Germline CDR1 SGHDN, CDR2 FVKESK. The J segment lost 4 bases and the V segment lost 0 bases, leaving 4 bases of the junction unmatched. The CDR3 spells CASSQDRTGSYGYTF. The CDR3 DNA follows: TGTGCCAGCAGCCAAGATCGGACAGGGAGCTATGGCTACACCTTC.

The chain employs TRBV12-3 or TRBV12-4 and TRBJ2-5, with 7 bases lining up with TRBD2. V shed 3 bases and J 7 bases; nucleotides not matched to a gene: 5. The CDR3 spans 13 residues. CDR3 amino acids: CASSLGGDGTQYF. For the CDR3, the DNA is TGTGCCAGCAGTTTGGGAGGGGATGGGACCCAGTACTTC.

This clonotype was found a few times. The CDR3 is CASSQEMSAGYNEQFF. DNA for the CDR3: TGTGCCAGCAGCCAAGAGATGAGTGCTGGGTACAATGAGCAGTTCTTC. V and J are TRBV4-2 and TRBJ2-1; D is undetermined. CDR1 and CDR2 from the germline V gene are LGHNA and YNFKEQ. The CDR3 sequence is 16 residues long. With 0 bases removed from V and 4 bases from J, the gap between germline ends came to 13 bases.

This rearrangement joins TRBV6-1 to TRBJ2-5; no clear D gene. Per the germline V gene, CDR1 is MNHNS and CDR2 is SASEGT. This CDR3 comprises 14 residues. Trimming cost V 2 bases and J 6 bases, with 13 bases left between them. The CDR3 reads CASSESGLDQTQYF. The CDR3 DNA follows: TGTGCCAGCAGTGAATCCGGGCTTGATCAGACCCAGTACTTC.

This clonotype was counted ten times or more. V and J are TRBV7-2 and TRBJ2-1, with D perhaps matching TRBD1 or TRBD2 (5 bases each). Germline-derived CDR1 and CDR2 are SGHTA and FQGNSA. V dropped 5 bases and J dropped 7 bases, with 21 bases sitting between them. CDR3 length equals 16 residues. The CDR3 reads CASSTSGTPTDNEQFF. CDR3 coding DNA: TGTGCCAGCAGCACCTCCGGGACCCCAACGGATAATGAGCAGTTCTTC.

The chain couples TRBV21-1 to TRBJ2-3; the DNA was not used to check the table's D call, TRBD2. TRBV21-1 is listed as a pseudogene. The CDR3 loop spans 15 amino acids. CDR3 amino acids: CARTLGGRCLDTQYF. The DNA of the CDR3 is TGTGCCAGAACCCTTGGCGGGAGGTGTCTAGATACGCAGTATTTT.

This chain uses TRBV27 with TRBJ2-5; TRBD1 matches at 8 bases. V shed 5 bases, J shed 5 bases, and the junction held 7 bases outside the gene matches. CDR1 MNHEY and CDR2 SMNVEV come from the germline V gene (reference sequence). The CDR3 is made up of 14 amino acids. The DNA of the CDR3 is TGTGCCAGCAGTCCGGACAGGGTTCTGGAGACCCAGTACTTC. Translated, it gives CASSPDRVLETQYF.

This clonotype occurred a few times. V and J are TRBV28 and TRBJ2-3; D is unresolved. The CDR3 covers 13 residues. Germline V gene sequence: CDR1 MDHEN, CDR2 SYDVKM. The V end lost 3 bases, the J end lost 2 bases, and 6 bases lay between the germline ends. DNA of the CDR3: TGTGCCAGCAGTTTCTATCTCACAGATACGCAGTATTTT. It is translated as CASSFYLTDTQYF.

This clonotype was recorded only once. V gene TRBV29-1 combines with J gene TRBJ2-1; 8 bases map to TRBD1. V was pared by 8 bases and J by 6 bases, with 9 bases of the junction left unmatched. CDR3 length: 13 residues. The germline V gene encodes CDR1 SQVTM and CDR2 ANQGSEA. DNA of the CDR3: TGCAGCCTCGGACAGGGTCCTTTCAATGAGCAGTTCTTC. Amino acids: CSLGQGPFNEQFF.

In its sample, this clonotype was seen once. CDR3 loop: CASSITWGNEQYF. CDR3 bases: TGTGCCAGCAGCATAACCTGGGGGAACGAGCAGTACTTC. V is TRBV7-9 and J is TRBJ2-7; D may match TRBD1 or TRBD2 (5 bases each). Trimming removed 5 bases at V and 5 bases at J, with 13 bases between. CDR1 SEHNR and CDR2 FQNEAQ come from the germline V gene (reference sequence). The CDR3 is 13 residues long.

This clonotype was counted a few times. The V and J genes are TRBV20-1 and TRBJ1-6; D remains ambiguous. V was shortened by 6 bases and J by 10 bases, with 10 bases between the two germline ends. This CDR3 contains 11 residues. From germline, CDR1 is DFQATT and CDR2 SNEGSKA (reference sequence). DNA of the CDR3: TGCAGTGCGTCGAGGATGTCACCCCTCCACTTT. It specifies CSASRMSPLHF.

Comments on this clonotype: The junction shows a germline mismatch at one end, possibly a read error. The chain links TRBV7-2 to TRBJ2-3; the D is unclear. Germline V gene data show CDR1 as SGHTA and CDR2 as FQGNSA. The CDR3 runs 13 residues. The CDR3 region is CASSLSPTDAQYF. In DNA form, the CDR3 reads TGTGCCAGCAGCTTATCTCCCACAGATGCGCAGTATTTT. The entire variable domain, with the rest obtained from reference TRBV7-2 and TRBJ2-3, is as follows: GAGVSQSPSNKVTEKGKDVELRCDPISGHTALYWYRQSLGQGLEFLIYFQGNSAPDKSGLPSDRFSAERTGGSVSTLTIQRTQQEDSAVYLCASSLSPTDAQYFGPGTRLTVL.

The chain employs TRBV7-9 and TRBJ2-5, with D perhaps being TRBD1 or TRBD2 (5 bases each). The germline gives CDR1 SEHNR, CDR2 FQNEAQ (reference sequence). Trimming shortened V by 4 bases and J by 2 bases, and 23 bases separated the two germline ends. The CDR3 covers 18 residues. CDR3 sequence (DNA): TGTGCCAGCAGCTCGACGGGACGCAGGGTTAGAGCGCAAGAGACCCAGTACTTC. Translating gives CASSSTGRRVRAQETQYF.

The J gene is TRBJ1-2, the V gene TRBV28, with D maybe TRBD1 (5 bases). With 9 bases removed from V and 4 bases from J, the gap between germline ends came to 12 bases. The CDR3 is 12 residues long. The germline gives CDR1 MDHEN, CDR2 SYDVKM. The CDR3 sequence is CASDAGAYGYTF. As DNA, the CDR3 is TGTGCCAGTGACGCCGGGGCCTATGGCTACACCTTC.

The chain recombines TRBV20-1 with TRBJ2-7, with D perhaps matching TRBD1 (5 bases). Trimming removed 5 bases from V and 3 bases from J, with 17 bases in between. Per germline, CDR1 DFQATT and CDR2 SNEGSKA (reference sequence). The CDR3 sequence is 14 residues long. The CDR3 DNA sequence: TGCAGTGCTGTACTAAGGGGTTTTGTCTACGAGCAGTACTTC. Amino acids: CSAVLRGFVYEQYF.

The J gene is TRBJ2-7, the V gene TRBV2; D might be TRBD2 (6 bases). The CDR3 has 13 amino acids. Trimming stripped 7 bases from V and 4 bases from J, with 14 bases between. The germline gives CDR1 SNHLY, CDR2 FYNNEI. The CDR3 DNA follows: TGTGCCAGCAACGGAGGGGAAGTGTACGAGCAGTACTTC. Protein sequence: CASNGGEVYEQYF.

CDR3 sequence (DNA): TGTGCCAGCAGCGTTGGACAGGGGGTCACCGGGGAGCTGTTTTTT. Protein: CASSVGQGVTGELFF. The rearrangement uses TRBV9 and TRBJ2-2; 10 nucleotides align to TRBD1. From germline, CDR1 is SGDLS and CDR2 YYNGEE. The CDR3 runs 15 residues. J lost 4 bases, V lost 2 bases, and 2 bases had no gene match.

This clonotype was found a few times. The J gene is TRBJ2-7, the V gene TRBV29-1; no firm D call. CDR1 and CDR2 from the germline V gene are SQVTM and ANQGSEA. Deletions cut 7 bases from V and 3 bases from J, with 4 bases between. The CDR3 loop spans 9 amino acids. The CDR3 protein is CSGCYEQYF. The CDR3 bases are TGCAGCGGGTGCTACGAGCAGTACTTC.

This clonotype was detected only a few times. This chain joins TRBV28 and TRBJ2-7; D gene uncertain. With 4 bases removed from V and 0 bases from J, the gap between germline ends came to 13 bases. This CDR3 spans 15 amino acids. CDR1 is MDHEN and CDR2 is SYDVKM in the germline V gene. For the CDR3, the DNA is TGTGCCAGCAGTTCCCCAGCACAGAGCTCCTACGAGCAGTACTTC. Protein: CASSSPAQSSYEQYF.

The rearrangement links TRBV7-2 to TRBJ2-7, with 10 nucleotides matching TRBD2. The CDR3 has 13 residues. Germline loops: CDR1 SGHTA, CDR2 FQGNSA. The DNA for the CDR3 is TGTGCTTCCCTAGGGACTAGCGCATACGAGCAGTACTTC. This translates into CASLGTSAYEQYF.

This clonotype occurred many times. The V gene is TRBV7-9, the J gene TRBJ1-2; 9 bases align to TRBD1. This CDR3 comprises 13 residues. J gave up 4 bases and V 5 bases, and 2 bases lay outside the gene matches. CDR1 and CDR2 from the germline V gene are SEHNR and FQNEAQ (reference sequence). The CDR3 here is CASSPTGGYGYTF. Written as DNA, the CDR3 is TGTGCCAGCAGCCCGACAGGGGGCTATGGCTACACCTTC.

The chain is built from TRBV4-1 and TRBJ2-1; D may be TRBD1 (6 bases). This CDR3 region has 17 residues. The germline V and J ends were trimmed by 4 bases and 1 base, with 17 bases remaining between them. Germline-derived CDR1 and CDR2 are MGHRA and YSYEKL. The CDR3 bases are TGCGCCAGCAGCCGGGGGCGTCCCGCTGGTTCCTACAATGAGCAGTTCTTC. It encodes CASSRGRPAGSYNEQFF.

The CDR3 sequence is CASSQRETWEQYF. CDR3 bases: TGCGCCAGCAGCCAGCGGGAAACTTGGGAGCAGTACTTC. The V call is TRBV4-1, the J call TRBJ2-7; maybe TRBD2 (6 bases). This CDR3 comprises 13 residues. Germline V gene sequence: CDR1 MGHRA, CDR2 YSYEKL. V lost 3 bases and J lost 7, with 13 bases in between.

The rearrangement links TRBV18 to TRBJ2-3, with TRBD2 matching over 8 bases. From germline, CDR1 is KGHSH and CDR2 LQKENI. This CDR3 comprises 14 residues. V lost 6 bases, J lost 4 bases, and 6 bases stayed unmatched. CDR3 loop: CASSEVLAADTQYF. CDR3 in DNA: TGTGCCAGCTCGGAGGTACTAGCGGCAGATACGCAGTATTTT.

The chain recombines TRBV3-1 with TRBJ2-7, with a possible D match to TRBD2 (6 bases). Trimming removed 3 bases from V and 2 bases from J, with 11 bases in between. The CDR3 has 14 residues. Germline CDR1 reads LGHDT; CDR2 reads YNNKEL (reference sequence). The CDR3 spells CASSQRGTPYEQYF. CDR3 nucleotide sequence: TGTGCCAGCAGCCAGAGAGGGACTCCCTACGAGCAGTACTTC.

The CDR3 DNA reads TGTGCCAGCAGCTCCCCGACAGGGCCAAAGGGATATGGCTACACCTTC. The encoded protein is CASSSPTGPKGYGYTF. The gene calls are TRBV11-2 and TRBJ1-2; 7 positions agree with TRBD1. CDR3 length: 16 residues. Germline assignment: CDR1 SGHAT and CDR2 FQNNGV. Losses at the gene ends were 4 bases for V and 5 bases for J; bases not matched to a gene: 13.

The table lists this clonotype with a few counts. The chain recombines TRBV12-3 or TRBV12-4 with TRBJ1-2; 7 bases are shared with TRBD1. This CDR3 has 15 amino acids. V lost 3 bases, J lost 5 bases, and 9 bases stayed unmatched. The chain's CDR3 is CASSFSPTGAYGYTF. CDR3 sequence (DNA): TGTGCCAGCAGTTTTAGCCCTACAGGGGCGTATGGCTACACCTTC.

The chain recombines TRBV28 with TRBJ2-7; D is perhaps TRBD2 (6 bases). CDR1 and CDR2 (germline): MDHEN, SYDVKM. The CDR3 is made up of 15 amino acids. With 5 bases removed from V and 0 bases from J, the gap between germline ends came to 14 bases. CDR3 DNA sequence: TGTGCCAGCAGTCCGCCGGGGGTAAGCTCCTACGAGCAGTACTTC. It yields the protein CASSPPGVSSYEQYF.

As for this clonotype: The junction shows a germline mismatch at one end, possibly a read error. V gene TRBV5-1 combines with J gene TRBJ2-4, with TRBD1 as a possible D gene (5 bases). Germline CDR1 SGHRS, CDR2 YFSETQ. This CDR3 region has 16 residues. The CDR3 DNA reads TGCGCCAGCAGCTTGGAGGGGCAGGGAACCAAAAACATTCAGTGCTTC. Translation: CASSLEGQGTKNIQCF.

V is TRBV27 and J is TRBJ2-7, with D unclear. The J call may be mistaken, given a closer DNA end match to TRBJ2-1. The CDR3 sequence is 14 residues long. Germline V gene data show CDR1 as MNHEY and CDR2 as SMNVEV (reference sequence). The CDR3 DNA is TGTGCCAGCAGTTCAGTGGAAGGTTACAATGAGCAGTTCTTC. Translated: CASSSVEGYNEQFF.

This clonotype has just a few counts. V is TRBV7-2 and J is TRBJ2-4, with 9 nucleotides matching TRBD1. From germline, CDR1 is SGHTA and CDR2 FQGNSA. V trimming: 5 bases; J trimming: 0 bases; junction bases outside the gene matches: 17. The CDR3 runs to 20 residues. The CDR3 spells CASSEGSGDRALLAKNIQYF. The CDR3 nucleotides are TGTGCCAGCAGCGAGGGTTCGGGGGACAGGGCTTTACTAGCCAAAAACATTCAGTACTTC.

The rearrangement uses TRBV12-3 or TRBV12-4 and TRBJ2-7, with D unclear. The CDR3 runs to 14 residues. Trimming took off 2 bases at V and 4 bases at J, with 12 bases between the two ends. The CDR3 nucleotides read TGTGCCAGCAGTTTACGTGCGCAGACTTACGAGCAGTACTTC. It specifies CASSLRAQTYEQYF.